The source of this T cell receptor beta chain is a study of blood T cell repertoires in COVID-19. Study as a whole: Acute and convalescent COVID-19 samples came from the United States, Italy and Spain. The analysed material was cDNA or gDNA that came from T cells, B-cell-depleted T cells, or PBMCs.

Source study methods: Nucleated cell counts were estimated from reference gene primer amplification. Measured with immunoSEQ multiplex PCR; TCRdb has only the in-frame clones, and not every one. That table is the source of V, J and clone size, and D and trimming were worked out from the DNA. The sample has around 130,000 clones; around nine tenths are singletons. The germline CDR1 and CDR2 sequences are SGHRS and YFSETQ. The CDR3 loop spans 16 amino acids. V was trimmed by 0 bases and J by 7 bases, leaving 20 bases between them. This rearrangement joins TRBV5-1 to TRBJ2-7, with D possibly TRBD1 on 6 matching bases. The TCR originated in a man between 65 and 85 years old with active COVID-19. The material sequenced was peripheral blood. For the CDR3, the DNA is TGCGCCAGCAGCTTGGTTGGGACACGAACGACTGTGGAGCAGTACTTC. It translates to CASSLVGTRTTVEQYF. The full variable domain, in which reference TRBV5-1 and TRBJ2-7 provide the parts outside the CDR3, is KAGVTQTPRYLIKTRGQQVTLSCSPISGHRSVSWYQQTPGQGLQFLFEYFSETQRNKGNFPGRFSGRQFSNSRSEMNVSTLELGDSALYLCASSLVGTRTTVEQYFGPGTRLTVT.